This TCR beta chain came from a study of technical replicates of blood from a handful of donors. The CDR3 runs to 13 residues. Germline lookup yields CDR1 SGHTA and CDR2 FQGNSA. Trimming took off 5 bases at V and 0 bases at J, with 8 bases between the two ends. Profiling relied on immunoSEQ multiplex PCR, and the TCRdb table lists in-frame clones only, not all of them. Of around 85,000 clones in the sample, around 94% are singletons; the top ten hold about 0.25%. This TCR came from a human donor in good health. Sequenced: T cells isolated from PBMCs. The V and J genes are TRBV7-2 and TRBJ2-7, with D possibly matching TRBD2 (5 bases). The CDR3 loop is CASSPRASYEQYF. As DNA, the CDR3 is TGTGCCAGCAGCCCGCGGGCCTCCTACGAGCAGTACTTC.